These T cell receptor beta chains were read from a single sample in a study of blood T cell repertoires in COVID-19. Repertoires were generated with immunoSEQ multiplex PCR, while TCRdb's copy carries only in-frame clones and drops some. The sample records over 150,000 clones, under 85% being singletons. Specimen: peripheral blood. The receptors shown here come from a woman aged 80 or over with acute or convalescent COVID-19. Each CDR3 is given with its conserved first and last residue. The order of the fields is clone size, D gene, J gene, V gene, CDR3 protein, CDR3 DNA. A D gene is named only where the DNA matches it firmly. Some rows have no size entry. The others give once, few or many, or a class for an expanded clone.

NA	TRBD2	TRBJ2-1	TRBV10-3	CATQLAGGDEQFF	TGTGCCACACAGCTAGCGGGAGGGGATGAGCAGTTCTTC
NA	NA	TRBJ1-2	TRBV25-1	CASSEMSSTGHRFPGYTF	TGTGCCAGCAGTGAGATGTCCTCGACAGGACACCGCTTCCCTGGCTACACCTTC
NA	TRBD2	TRBJ2-3	TRBV18	CASSSTAGGGTDTQYF	TGTGCCAGCTCCTCCACAGCGGGAGGTGGCACAGATACGCAGTATTTT
NA	NA	TRBJ2-5	TRBV5-1	CASSPGEGRETQYF	TGCGCCAGCAGCCCGGGCGAGGGGAGGGAGACCCAGTACTTC
NA	NA	TRBJ2-7	TRBV19	CASSRGQSYEQYF	TGTGCCAGTAGTAGAGGACAGTCCTACGAGCAGTACTTC
NA	NA	TRBJ1-5	TRBV19	CASRGIPGSQPQHF	TGTGCCAGTCGCGGGATCCCGGGGAGCCAGCCCCAGCATTTT
NA	NA	TRBJ2-3	TRBV19	CASNRGATDTQYF	TGTGCCAGTAACCGGGGGGCTACAGATACGCAGTATTTT
NA	NA	TRBJ1-2	TRBV4-2	CASSQNRQGMDGYTF	TGTGCCAGCAGCCAAAACCGGCAGGGGATGGATGGCTACACCTTC
NA	NA	TRBJ1-3	TRBV28	CASSLSGNGNTIYF	TGTGCCAGCAGTTTGTCAGGGAATGGAAACACCATATATTTT
once	NA	TRBJ2-7	TRBV3-1/TRBV3-2	CASSRRGGKTSYEQYF	TGTGCCAGCAGCCGAAGGGGAGGAAAGACCTCCTACGAGCAGTACTTC
few	TRBD1	TRBJ1-4	TRBV7-2	CASSLAGTGGEKLFF	TGTGCCAGCAGCTTAGCAGGGACAGGGGGTGAAAAACTGTTTTTT
once	NA	TRBJ1-1	TRBV5-1	CASSSDLPGRTEAFF	TGCGCCAGCAGCTCGGACCTTCCGGGGAGGACTGAAGCTTTCTTT
NA	NA	TRBJ1-1	TRBV11-2	CASKIGGAEAFF	TGTGCCAGCAAGATTGGAGGCGCTGAAGCTTTCTTT